This T cell receptor beta chain was observed in a study of shared clonotypes between healthy human individuals. Per the germline V gene, CDR1 is SEHNR and CDR2 is FQNEAQ (reference sequence). The CDR3 extends over 14 amino acids. V lost 1 base and J 0 bases, leaving 6 bases between the germline ends. Positively selected for CCR7, the CD45RO-negative cells used as naive CD8 cells excluded terminally differentiated effector memory CD45RA+ cells. There were only Caucasian adults among the donors, and all lived in Nashville, Tennessee. The material for each subset, its genomic DNA, was split evenly across several immunoSEQ plates. Here immunoSEQ multiplex PCR was the method, and the copy in TCRdb shows in-frame clones only, minus some. The sample includes over 2,000,000 clones, 85% to 95% of them seen just once. To note about this clone: Its antigen remains unknown. Other DNA sequences in the same sample also yield this CDR3.

The study's findings and limits: What naive subsets generally showed was a larger estimated richness than memory subsets showed. The generation probabilities recorded for non-shared clonotypes fell below those of clonotypes shared by all four donors.

The chain carries TRBV7-9 and TRBJ1-1, with TRBD1 as a possible D gene (5 bases). Sample: naive CD8+ T cells from PBMCs. The source of this sequence is a man aged 18 to 29 in good health. Some clones in this sample may be carry-over from other donors' samples. In DNA form, the CDR3 reads TGTGCCAGCAGCTTAGGGGGGTTGAACACTGAAGCTTTCTTT. Encoded protein: CASSLGGLNTEAFF.